The clone carrying this TCR beta chain was counted between two and nine times. Its target is unknown. The sample is drawn from a study of early T cells in non-severe SARS-CoV-2 infection. Study-wide background: From unsorted whole blood, bulk RNA was sequenced, and the chains remained unpaired. General observations from the study: Lookups in VDJdb leaned toward anti-spike CD8 responses and missed private and CD4 specificities.

Per germline, CDR1 DFQATT and CDR2 SNEGSKA (reference sequence). The V end was cut by 3 bases, the J end by 6 bases, with 18 bases between. CDR3 size: 14 residues. In the library, individual cDNA molecules carried attached unique molecular identifiers. TCRdb ran MiXCR on the 5' RACE reads and lists one entry per CDR3 protein. The table has roughly 45,000 distinct CDR3 sequences, over 5% seen once; the top ten hold approximately 6.3%. V gene TRBV20-1 combines with J gene TRBJ2-7, with D perhaps assigned TRBD1 or TRBD2 (5 bases each). The origin of this receptor is an adult who was a healthcare worker with PCR-confirmed SARS-CoV-2 infection or an uninfected control (not recorded which). Sequencing used whole blood, obtained at baseline. CDR3 sequence: CSARPGTDPPEQYF. Written as DNA, the CDR3 is TGCAGTGCTAGGCCCGGGACGGATCCTCCCGAGCAGTACTTC.